This TCR beta chain was captured in a study of CD8 T cells in ankylosing spondylitis. General observations from the study: Among TCR beta sequences, a motif of several highly homologous variants appeared characteristic of ankylosing spondylitis blood. As reported, disease-linked clones showed significant enrichment in matched ankylosing spondylitis synovial fluid. Past research had described some motif variants in reactive arthritis synovial fluid and blood.

Using quantitative 5'-RACE with molecular barcodes, the authors made TCR beta libraries. TCRdb processed the 5' RACE reads anew with MiXCR; each CDR3 protein has one entry. The sample contains 200,000 to 250,000 distinct CDR3 sequences, 8% to 11% of which appear only once. The CDR3 length is 13 residues. The germline V and J ends were trimmed by 4 bases and 0 bases, with 9 bases remaining between them. The germline CDR1 and CDR2 sequences are SQVTM and ANQGSEA. The table lists this clonotype with many counts. The antigen is not known. The rearrangement links TRBV29-1 to TRBJ2-5; possibly TRBD2 for D (5 bases). The sequenced sample consisted of blood, either unsorted or a sorted T cell fraction (not recorded which). This receptor was identified in a male donor with ankylosing spondylitis or in good health (not recorded which). The CDR3 nucleotides read TGCAGCGTTGGAGAGGGAGACCAAGAGACCCAGTACTTC. It specifies CSVGEGDQETQYF.